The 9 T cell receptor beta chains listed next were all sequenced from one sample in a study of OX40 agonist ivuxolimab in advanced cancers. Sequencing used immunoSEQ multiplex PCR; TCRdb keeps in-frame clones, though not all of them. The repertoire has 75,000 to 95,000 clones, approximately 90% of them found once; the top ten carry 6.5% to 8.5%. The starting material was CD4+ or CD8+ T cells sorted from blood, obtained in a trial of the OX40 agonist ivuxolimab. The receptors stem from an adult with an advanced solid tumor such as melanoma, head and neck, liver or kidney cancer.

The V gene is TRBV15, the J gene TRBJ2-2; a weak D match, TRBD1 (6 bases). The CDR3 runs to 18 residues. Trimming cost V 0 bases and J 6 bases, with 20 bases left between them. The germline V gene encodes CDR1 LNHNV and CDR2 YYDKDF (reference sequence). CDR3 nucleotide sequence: TGTGCCACCAGCAGAGATCGGGGACACCGGTCGGAGGCCGGGGAGCTGTTTTTT. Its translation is CATSRDRGHRSEAGELFF.

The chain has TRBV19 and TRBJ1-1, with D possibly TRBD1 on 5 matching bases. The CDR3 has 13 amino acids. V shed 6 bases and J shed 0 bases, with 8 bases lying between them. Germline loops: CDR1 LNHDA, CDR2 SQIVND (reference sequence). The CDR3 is CASRWGVNTEAFF. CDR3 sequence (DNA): TGTGCCAGTAGATGGGGGGTGAACACTGAAGCTTTCTTT.

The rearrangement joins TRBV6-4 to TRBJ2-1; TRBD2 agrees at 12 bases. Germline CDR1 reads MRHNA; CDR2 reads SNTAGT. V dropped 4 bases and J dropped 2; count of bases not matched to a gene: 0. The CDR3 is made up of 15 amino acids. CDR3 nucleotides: TGTGCCAGCAGTGGACTAGCGGGAGCCTACAATGAGCAGTTCTTC. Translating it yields CASSGLAGAYNEQFF.

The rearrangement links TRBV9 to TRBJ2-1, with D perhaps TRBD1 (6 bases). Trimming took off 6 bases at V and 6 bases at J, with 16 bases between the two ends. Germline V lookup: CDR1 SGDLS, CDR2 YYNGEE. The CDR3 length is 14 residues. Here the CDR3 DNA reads TGTGCCAGCAATCAGGGGTCCCCCTTCAATGAGCAGTTCTTC. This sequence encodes CASNQGSPFNEQFF.

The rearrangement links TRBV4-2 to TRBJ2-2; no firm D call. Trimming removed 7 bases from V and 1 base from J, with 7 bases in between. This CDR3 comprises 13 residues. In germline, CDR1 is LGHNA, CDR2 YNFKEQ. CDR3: CASNYRNTGELFF. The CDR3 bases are TGTGCCAGCAACTACCGGAACACCGGGGAGCTGTTTTTT.

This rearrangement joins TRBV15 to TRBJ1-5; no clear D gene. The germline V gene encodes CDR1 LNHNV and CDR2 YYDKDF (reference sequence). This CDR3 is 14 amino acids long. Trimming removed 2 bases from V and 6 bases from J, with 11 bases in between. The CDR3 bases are TGTGCCACCAGCAGATGGGAGGCGCGTCAGCCCCAGCATTTT. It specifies CATSRWEARQPQHF.

The CDR3 sequence is CASSGSGQPQHF. In DNA form, the CDR3 reads TGTGCCAGCAGTGGCAGCGGTCAGCCCCAGCATTTT. This chain links TRBV6-1 with TRBJ1-5; D is unresolved. Germline V lookup: CDR1 MNHNS, CDR2 SASEGT. Trimming shortened V by 4 bases and J by 6 bases, and 7 bases separated the two germline ends. The CDR3 has 12 amino acids.

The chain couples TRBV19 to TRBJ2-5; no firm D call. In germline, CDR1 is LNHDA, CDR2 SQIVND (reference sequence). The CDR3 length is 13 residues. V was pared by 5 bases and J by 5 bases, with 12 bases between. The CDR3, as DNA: TGTGCCAGTAGTCTGTCCAGCCGGGAGACCCAGTACTTC. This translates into CASSLSSRETQYF.

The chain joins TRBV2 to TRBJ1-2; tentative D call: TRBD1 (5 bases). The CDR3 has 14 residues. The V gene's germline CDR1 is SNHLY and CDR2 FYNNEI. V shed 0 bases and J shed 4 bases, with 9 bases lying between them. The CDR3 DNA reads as TGTGCCAGCAGTGAAGCCGACAGAGCCTATGGCTACACCTTC. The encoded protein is CASSEADRAYGYTF.